This entry lists 30 T cell receptor beta chains sequenced from one sample in a study of siplizumab effects on memory and regulatory T cells. TCRdb's table, derived via immunoSEQ multiplex PCR, lists solely in-frame clones and lacks some. The data contain about 100,000 clones, approximately 92% of them singletons. Material: CD4+ T cells sorted from blood. The receptors shown here come from a human donor in good health.

The chain joins TRBV12-5 to TRBJ2-1, with D possibly TRBD1 on 5 matching bases. Germline CDR1 and CDR2: LGHNT and FRNRAP. The V end lost 1 base, the J end lost 10 bases, and 14 bases lay between the germline ends. CDR3 size: 14 residues. The CDR3 sequence: CASGLEGRVNEQFF. The CDR3 nucleotides are TGTGCTAGTGGTTTGGAAGGCAGGGTAAACGAGCAGTTCTTC.

Comment on this clone: This specimen includes other DNA sequences encoding the same CDR3. The chain combines TRBV5-1 with TRBJ2-7; TRBD2 might be the D (7 bases). CDR3 length: 14 amino acids. CDR1 and CDR2 (germline): SGHRS, YFSETQ. Trimming removed 1 base from V and 3 bases from J, with 11 bases in between. The DNA of the CDR3 is TGCGCCAGCAGCTTGTCGGGGGGCAGCTACGAGCAGTACTTC. This translates into CASSLSGGSYEQYF.

The V gene is TRBV6-4, the J gene TRBJ1-2; 11 positions agree with TRBD1. The junction had 6 bases not matched to a gene; V was cut back by 5 bases and J by 4 bases. This CDR3 is 15 amino acids long. CDR1 is MRHNA, CDR2 SNTAGT, per germline. The CDR3 nucleotides read TGTGCCAGCAGTTCTGAGGGACAGGGGGTCTATGGCTACACCTTC. It codes for CASSSEGQGVYGYTF.

The chain combines TRBV5-1 with TRBJ2-7; 7 bases fit TRBD2. V lost 4 bases, J lost 3 bases, and 13 bases stayed unmatched. Per the germline V gene, CDR1 is SGHRS and CDR2 is YFSETQ. The CDR3 is made up of 16 amino acids. The CDR3 spells CASSAGFGTKVYEQYF. DNA for the CDR3: TGCGCCAGCAGCGCCGGCTTTGGGACTAAAGTCTACGAGCAGTACTTC.

The chain has TRBV19 and TRBJ1-3; D might be TRBD1 (6 bases). CDR3 length equals 13 residues. Trimming took 7 bases from V and 3 from J, leaving 10 bases between them. CDR1 is LNHDA, CDR2 SQIVND, per germline (reference sequence). CDR3 DNA: TGTGCCAGTACAGGGGTTCGTGGAAACACCATATATTTT. Residues: CASTGVRGNTIYF.

J is TRBJ1-1 and V is TRBV15, with D possibly TRBD1 on 5 matching bases. Germline V gene sequence: CDR1 LNHNV, CDR2 YYDKDF (reference sequence). The CDR3 sequence is 15 residues long. Trimming shortened V by 5 bases and J by 5 bases, and 18 bases separated the two germline ends. The CDR3 loop reads CATSPGGWRRTEAFF. The CDR3 DNA is TGTGCCACCAGCCCGGGGGGATGGAGGAGAACTGAAGCTTTCTTT. The whole variable domain, remainder taken from reference TRBV15 and TRBJ1-1, is DAMVIQNPRYQVTQFGKPVTLSCSQTLNHNVMYWYQQKSSQAPKLLFHYYDKDFNNEADTPDNFQSRRPNTSFCFLDIRSPGLGDTAMYLCATSPGGWRRTEAFFGQGTRLTVV.

The V call is TRBV4-2, the J call TRBJ1-2, with a weak D call TRBD1 (6 bases). The germline V and J ends were trimmed by 3 bases and 7 bases, with 18 bases remaining between them. Germline V gives CDR1 LGHNA, CDR2 YNFKEQ. This CDR3 region has 15 residues. The CDR3 nucleotides read TGTGCCAGCAGCCAGCGGGACAATGGGGCGGGTGGCTACACCTTC. This codes for CASSQRDNGAGGYTF.

The table lists this clone with a few counts. Here the CDR3 DNA reads TGTGCCAGCAGCTTAGAGGGGGGCAGGGCTAACACTGAAGCTTTCTTT. The encoded protein is CASSLEGGRANTEAFF. This rearrangement joins TRBV7-2 to TRBJ1-1; D is possibly TRBD1 (6 bases). This CDR3 spans 16 amino acids. Between the trimmed V and J ends, which lost 1 base and 2 bases, there was a span of 14 bases. Per the germline V gene, CDR1 is SGHTA and CDR2 is FQGNSA.

The genes are TRBV6-1 and TRBJ2-1, with D uncertain. Germline V lookup: CDR1 MNHNS, CDR2 SASEGT. The CDR3 consists of 9 residues. This chain's CDR3 is CAVGNEQFF. The CDR3 DNA sequence: TGTGCTGTCGGGAATGAGCAGTTCTTC.

This chain uses TRBV18 with TRBJ2-7, with D perhaps being TRBD1 or TRBD2 (5 bases each). The CDR3 runs 14 residues. The germline CDR1 and CDR2 sequences are KGHSH and LQKENI. V was pared by 3 bases and J by 4 bases, with 13 bases between. The chain's CDR3 is CASSPPGAFYEQYF. CDR3 bases: TGTGCCAGCTCACCGCCCGGGGCCTTTTACGAGCAGTACTTC.

The chain combines TRBV5-1 with TRBJ1-2; D is uncertain. The CDR3 is 14 amino acids. Germline CDR1 SGHRS, CDR2 YFSETQ. Trimming took 4 bases from V and 0 from J, leaving 10 bases between them. DNA of the CDR3: TGCGCCAGCAGCCTTAGTGGGGCTAACTATGGCTACACCTTC. This gives the protein CASSLSGANYGYTF. Full variable domain (outside the CDR3, taken from reference TRBV5-1 and TRBJ1-2): KAGVTQTPRYLIKTRGQQVTLSCSPISGHRSVSWYQQTPGQGLQFLFEYFSETQRNKGNFPGRFSGRQFSNSRSEMNVSTLELGDSALYLCASSLSGANYGYTFGSGTRLTVV.

The chain employs TRBV11-3 and TRBJ1-1; no clear D. Trimming shortened V by 3 bases and J by 6 bases, and 11 bases separated the two germline ends. The CDR3 is made up of 13 amino acids. Looked up from germline, CDR1 is SGHNT and CDR2 is YENEEA. The CDR3 is CASSFTPWAEAFF. CDR3 nucleotide sequence: TGTGCCAGCAGCTTTACTCCGTGGGCTGAAGCTTTCTTT.

V is TRBV7-2 and J is TRBJ2-7, with TRBD1 matching 8 bases. Unmatched junction bases numbered 6, after V lost 5 bases and J lost 0 bases. The CDR3 loop spans 15 amino acids. Germline assignment: CDR1 SGHTA and CDR2 FQGNSA. DNA of the CDR3: TGTGCCAGCAGCCGAACCGGGACAGGCTCCTACGAGCAGTACTTC. Translated, it gives CASSRTGTGSYEQYF.

The chain recombines TRBV18 with TRBJ1-2, with TRBD1 matching over 7 bases. V lost 7 bases, J lost 1 base, and 3 bases stayed unmatched. The CDR3 covers 13 residues. CDR1 KGHSH and CDR2 LQKENI come from the germline V gene. CDR3 in amino acids: CASLGDSNYGYTF. Here the CDR3 DNA reads TGTGCCAGCTTAGGGGACAGTAACTATGGCTACACCTTC.

The chain combines TRBV7-2 with TRBJ1-4; D is perhaps TRBD1 (6 bases). Trimming took 6 bases from V and 4 from J, leaving 12 bases between them. Germline V CDR1 and CDR2: SGHTA, FQGNSA. The CDR3 has 14 amino acids. As DNA, the CDR3 is TGTGCCAGCAGGCCAAAGGGGGTTAATGAAAAACTGTTTTTT. Its translation is CASRPKGVNEKLFF.

This chain connects TRBV28 to TRBJ1-2; no definite D call. V gave up 5 bases and J gave up 0 bases, with 7 bases separating them. Germline V gene lookup returns CDR1 MDHEN and CDR2 SYDVKM. This CDR3 has 13 amino acids. The chain's CDR3 is CASSPAPNYGYTF. The CDR3 nucleotides read TGTGCCAGCAGTCCCGCCCCTAACTATGGCTACACCTTC.

The rearrangement uses TRBV19 and TRBJ2-3; D ambiguous. The germline V and J ends were trimmed by 7 bases and 1 base, with 12 bases remaining between them. This CDR3 has 14 residues. CDR1 is LNHDA and CDR2 is SQIVND in the germline V gene (reference sequence). CDR3 DNA sequence: TGTGCCAGTACCGCACCCAGAGGCACAGATACGCAGTATTTT. This sequence encodes CASTAPRGTDTQYF.

V gene TRBV27 combines with J gene TRBJ2-2; no clear D gene. This CDR3 region has 15 residues. V was shortened by 2 bases and J by 5 bases, with 12 bases between the two germline ends. Germline V gene lookup returns CDR1 MNHEY and CDR2 SMNVEV (reference sequence). The CDR3 protein is CASSLMPERTGELFF. The CDR3 coding sequence is TGTGCCAGCAGTTTAATGCCTGAACGGACCGGGGAGCTGTTTTTT.

The CDR3 nucleotides are TGCGCCAGCATCCAACAGGGGAAAGGTGAAAATGAAAAACTGTTTTTT. Translated: CASIQQGKGENEKLFF. This sequence joins TRBV5-1 and TRBJ1-4, with 7 bases identical to TRBD1. V shed 6 bases and J 5 bases; nucleotides not matched to a gene: 13. CDR1 is SGHRS, CDR2 YFSETQ, per germline. This CDR3 region has 16 residues.

This clone was seen just once. V and J are TRBV28 and TRBJ2-1, with D possibly TRBD1 on 5 matching bases. The germline V and J ends were trimmed by 3 bases and 4 bases, with 22 bases remaining between them. Germline assignment: CDR1 MDHEN and CDR2 SYDVKM. The length of the CDR3 is 18 residues. CDR3 amino acids: CASSFTFSTVRGYNEQFF. The CDR3 DNA sequence: TGTGCCAGCAGTTTTACCTTCTCGACAGTTAGGGGATACAATGAGCAGTTCTTC.

The V call is TRBV27, the J call TRBJ1-1; 9 positions agree with TRBD1. CDR3 length: 16 amino acids. With V trimmed by 3 bases and J by 6 bases, 11 bases remained unmatched. CDR1 MNHEY and CDR2 SMNVEV come from the germline V gene (reference sequence). CDR3 amino acids: CASSFEFGQGRAEAFF. As DNA, the CDR3 is TGTGCCAGCAGTTTCGAATTCGGACAGGGGAGGGCTGAAGCTTTCTTT.

A note on this clone: One end of the junction fails to match germline, which may point to a read error. The gene calls are TRBV5-6 and TRBJ2-7, with 7 positions matching TRBD2. The CDR3 contains 13 residues. Per the germline V gene, CDR1 is SGHDT and CDR2 is YYEEEE. For the CDR3, the DNA is TGTGCCAGCGGCTTGGGAGGGGCCTACGAGCAGTACTTC. This codes for CASGLGGAYEQYF.

This clone was seen more than once but under ten times. This chain uses TRBV20-1 with TRBJ1-1; D uncertain. Deletions cut 6 bases from V and 6 bases from J, with 11 bases between. Germline V gives CDR1 DFQATT, CDR2 SNEGSKA (reference sequence). The CDR3 consists of 11 residues. The DNA for the CDR3 is TGCAGTGCCCCTCGCCCCTCTGAAGCTTTCTTT. Translation: CSAPRPSEAFF.

The chain is built from TRBV19 and TRBJ1-3, with 9 bases matching TRBD1. After removal of 11 bases from V and 5 bases from J, the junction contained 7 bases not matched to a gene. There are 13 residues in the CDR3. The germline V gene has CDR1 LNHDA and CDR2 SQIVND (reference sequence). Here the CDR3 reads CAGGDRDRNTIYF. For the CDR3, the DNA is TGTGCCGGGGGGGACAGGGATAGAAACACCATATATTTT.

The CDR3 region has the DNA TGCGCCAGCAGCTTGGGCCCTGGGGATGAAAAACTGTTTTTT. As protein: CASSLGPGDEKLFF. This chain links TRBV5-1 with TRBJ1-4, with D hard to call. Trimming took off 0 bases at V and 6 bases at J, with 9 bases between the two ends. Germline values: CDR1 SGHRS, CDR2 YFSETQ. The CDR3 runs to 14 residues.

The chain employs TRBV9 and TRBJ2-1; possibly TRBD2 for D (6 bases). CDR3 length equals 15 residues. Germline V CDR1 and CDR2: SGDLS, YYNGEE. V shed 4 bases and J shed 5 bases, with 16 bases lying between them. The CDR3 here is CASSLSGLPNNEQFF. In DNA form, the CDR3 reads TGTGCCAGCAGCCTATCGGGACTTCCGAACAATGAGCAGTTCTTC. Based on the CDR3 plus reference TRBV9 and TRBJ2-1, the full variable domain is DSGVTQTPKHLITATGQRVTLRCSPRSGDLSVYWYQQSLDQGLQFLIQYYNGEERAKGNILERFSAQQFPDLHSELNLSSLELGDSALYFCASSLSGLPNNEQFFGPGTRLTVL.

J is TRBJ2-5 and V is TRBV5-1, with D maybe TRBD1 (6 bases). CDR1 SGHRS and CDR2 YFSETQ come from the germline V gene. The CDR3 loop spans 14 amino acids. V lost 0 bases and J lost 4, with 10 bases in between. Written as DNA, the CDR3 is TGCGCCAGCAGCTTGGACTCGGACAGAGAGACCCAGTACTTC. It translates to CASSLDSDRETQYF. Together with reference TRBV5-1 and TRBJ2-5, the CDR3 gives the full variable domain: KAGVTQTPRYLIKTRGQQVTLSCSPISGHRSVSWYQQTPGQGLQFLFEYFSETQRNKGNFPGRFSGRQFSNSRSEMNVSTLELGDSALYLCASSLDSDRETQYFGPGTRLLVL.

The rearrangement links TRBV7-2 to TRBJ1-5; D unresolved. The CDR3 spans 14 residues. Germline CDR1 is SGHTA and CDR2 is FQGNSA. V shed 2 bases and J shed 3 bases, with 8 bases lying between them. CDR3 coding DNA: TGTGCCAGCAGCTTATTGGCAGACAATCAGCCCCAGCATTTT. Protein product: CASSLLADNQPQHF.

V and J are TRBV18 and TRBJ2-5, with TRBD2 matching over 8 bases. This CDR3 has 19 amino acids. Losses at the gene ends were 3 bases for V and 1 base for J; bases not matched to a gene: 16. The V gene's germline CDR1 is KGHSH and CDR2 LQKENI. CDR3 region: CASSPRRGGAESTQETQYF. CDR3 nucleotide sequence: TGTGCCAGCTCACCTAGACGGGGGGGCGCGGAAAGTACCCAAGAGACCCAGTACTTC.

The J gene is TRBJ2-3, the V gene TRBV7-9; 14 nucleotides align to TRBD2. The CDR3 is 16 amino acids. The germline V gene encodes CDR1 SEHNR and CDR2 FQNEAQ (reference sequence). V shed 5 bases, J shed 7 bases, and the junction held 8 bases outside the gene matches. DNA of the CDR3: TGTGCCAGCAGCCAAGCGGGACTAGCGGGGGCTTATACGCAGTATTTT. It specifies CASSQAGLAGAYTQYF.